The present T cell receptor beta chain was sequenced within a study of blood T cell repertoires in COVID-19 (dated by TCRdb to 2019 to 2021). Concerning the study at large: Collaborator samples came from the United States, Italy and Spain and covered acute and convalescent phases of COVID-19. Nearly every sample came with metadata listing a de-identified subject ID, COVID-19 status, age in years and sex. HLA class I and class II types, where available, came from metadata supplied by the sample provider rather than from assay-based typing. The dataset comprised deeply sampled blood TCRbeta repertoires from subjects exposed to, actively infected with, or recovered from COVID-19. The samples were drawn from two sources: the first 160 participants of the ongoing ImmuneRACE study, and 1,254 subjects contributed by 6 global collaborators. The repertoires were released in a freely available public database meant as a resource for research on the immune response to SARS-CoV-2. The material from the prospective study consisted of cDNA or gDNA derived from T cells, B-cell-depleted T cells, or PBMCs.

Each collaborating institution followed its own protocols to collect whole blood in K2EDTA tubes. For TCRbeta analysis, collaborators shipped samples as frozen whole blood, isolated PBMCs, or DNA extracted from either of those sample types. The cysteine opens and the phenylalanine closes a CDR3 of 15 amino acids. The read is trimmed to its CDR3 DNA, 45 bases read in frame from base 1. The germline V gene gives CDR1 as SGHRS and CDR2 as YFSETQ. V is cut by 5 bases and J by 8 bases, and the space between the germline ends is 20 bases. TCRbeta CDR3 regions were amplified from genomic DNA using the immunoSEQ Assay, a bias-controlled multiplex PCR. From the authors' description of their analysis: Nucleated cell counts per sample were estimated from amplification of reference gene primers within the assay. To quantify the absolute abundance of each unique TCRbeta CDR3 rearrangement, sequence reads were collapsed and filtered. For each sample, productive Simpson clonality was calculated by taking the square root of Simpson's diversity index across productive rearrangements. The table comes from immuneACCESS by way of TCRdb, which keeps in-frame sequences with V and J called. Part of the clones is missing from these tables; in studies checked, under half for an unresolved V gene and the rest for unknown reasons. V and J calls and clone size are as listed in that table; D and trimming were resolved from the DNA. The sample contains roughly 43,000 clones, under 90% of them found a single time. The top ten hold roughly 4.4% of the sample.

Study-wide findings and limitations: Clinical and demographic metadata were provided uncurated, with the amount varying by source and participant.

To note about this clone: It has no known antigen specificity. Within one base of it there is no much larger clone, and no base qualities were kept.

Sequenced: peripheral blood. The sequence links TRBV5-1 to TRBJ2-1; 6 matching bases give a weak D call of TRBD2. The clonotype originates from a woman in her sixties or seventies with acute or convalescent COVID-19. The DNA sequence is TGCGCCAGCAGACCACGAGGCGGGAACATCGATGAGCAGTTCTTC. It codes for CASRPRGGNIDEQFF. Outside the CDR3, residues come from the reference TRBV5-1 and TRBJ2-1 proteins, so the full variable domain is: KAGVTQTPRYLIKTRGQQVTLSCSPISGHRSVSWYQQTPGQGLQFLFEYFSETQRNKGNFPGRFSGRQFSNSRSEMNVSTLELGDSALYLCASRPRGGNIDEQFFGPGTRLTVL.